This T cell receptor beta chain was captured in a study of control samples from healthy donors and cancer patients. Method: immunoSEQ multiplex PCR; TCRdb's copy keeps in-frame clones and lacks some. The sample consists of some 200,000 clones, about 95% of them appearing once. Trimming took off 3 bases at V and 2 bases at J, with 11 bases between the two ends. CDR1 and CDR2 (germline): MDHEN, SYDVKM. This CDR3 contains 15 residues. Input material: blood. The gene calls are TRBV28 and TRBJ1-5, with a weak D call TRBD1 (6 bases). The sequence was obtained from a man in his forties or fifties in good health. The CDR3: CASSFLEGGNQPQHF. The DNA for the CDR3 is TGTGCCAGCAGTTTCCTGGAGGGGGGCAATCAGCCCCAGCATTTT.